This T cell receptor (beta chain) was sequenced in a study of beta chain features in type 1 diabetes. Study-level results: A closer apparent resemblance between naive, central memory and Treg TCRB repertoires was seen in patients than in healthy donors.

Every isolated RNA sample was fully reverse transcribed, so sequencing captured expressed TCRB transcripts. The average output of naive, central memory and regulatory T cell samples was millions of reads. Repertoires were generated with immunoSEQ multiplex PCR, while TCRdb's copy carries only in-frame clones and drops some. The sample comprises fewer than 250,000 clones, 68% of which are singletons, and almost 0.055% rests with the top ten. Comments on this clone: Its antigen is unidentified. The sample holds other DNA sequences that translate to the same CDR3.

V dropped 5 bases and J dropped 3 bases, with 8 bases sitting between them. CDR1 GTSNPN and CDR2 SVGIG come from the germline V gene (reference sequence). This CDR3 is built from 13 residues. All sorted populations exceeded 95% purity. Sample: naive CD4+ T cells from blood. The chain joins TRBV30 to TRBJ2-6; D call uncertain. The receptor's source is a man younger than 45 in good health. The CDR3 DNA follows: TGTGCCTGGTCCTTCAGTGGGGCCAACGTCCTGACTTTC. This gives the protein CAWSFSGANVLTF.